This T cell receptor (beta chain) was observed in a study of blood T cell repertoires in COVID-19. Study-level background: The United States, Italy and Spain provided the acute and convalescent COVID-19 samples. In each case, the material was cDNA or gDNA derived from T cells, B-cell-depleted T cells, or PBMCs.

This clone has just one count. Per the original data handling: Reference gene primers were amplified, and this amplification served to estimate nucleated cell counts. TCRdb keeps only in-frame clones here, not all; method: immunoSEQ multiplex PCR. The D gene and trimming were derived from the DNA, and the V and J assignments and clone size from that table. The table records 50,000 to 65,000 clones, 91% of them present only once. The CDR3 runs to 16 residues. The germline gives CDR1 MNHEY, CDR2 SMNVEV (reference sequence). Unmatched junction bases numbered 10, after V lost 3 bases and J lost 8 bases. The rearrangement joins TRBV27 to TRBJ2-3, with TRBD2 matching 11 bases. Sequencing was performed on peripheral blood. This TCR came from a woman aged 60-70 years with active or convalescent COVID-19. The CDR3 DNA follows: TGTGCCAGCAGTTTCCTGGGGACTAGCGGTGCTGGTACGCAGTATTTT. Translated: CASSFLGTSGAGTQYF.